The 13 T cell receptor beta chains below come from one sample, sequenced in a study of blood T cell repertoires in COVID-19. The method was immunoSEQ multiplex PCR; TCRdb's version includes in-frame clones alone and lacks a portion of them. The sample has about 220,000 clones, more than 70% seen once. The specimen was peripheral blood. These receptors were taken from a human donor in a cohort sampled during active COVID-19.

The chain uses TRBV18 and TRBJ2-5; D is possibly TRBD2 (5 bases). The CDR3 consists of 14 residues. The V and J ends lost 2 bases and 2 bases respectively, with 9 bases between them. Per germline, CDR1 KGHSH and CDR2 LQKENI. CDR3 nucleotide sequence: TGTGCCAGCTCACCAAGCGGCAGACAAGAGACCCAGTACTTC. Protein: CASSPSGRQETQYF.

This clone was counted between two and nine times. This chain links TRBV11-2 with TRBJ2-3, with D tentatively TRBD2 (6 bases). This CDR3 contains 14 residues. The germline V and J ends were trimmed by 6 bases and 0 bases, with 10 bases remaining between them. Per the germline V gene, CDR1 is SGHAT and CDR2 is FQNNGV. The CDR3 reads CASRRGPSTDTQYF. CDR3 coding DNA: TGTGCCAGCAGGCGGGGCCCTAGCACAGATACGCAGTATTTT.

For the CDR3, the DNA is TGCGCCAGCAGTTCCGGGACAGCAAGCAATCAGCCCCAGCATTTT. Translating gives CASSSGTASNQPQHF. The chain combines TRBV5-1 with TRBJ1-5; 7 positions agree with TRBD1. The V segment lost 5 bases and the J segment 1 base; nucleotides outside the gene matches: 6. This CDR3 comprises 15 residues. Germline lookup yields CDR1 SGHRS and CDR2 YFSETQ.

The chain uses TRBV19 and TRBJ2-1, with D possibly TRBD1 on 5 matching bases. Deletions cut 5 bases from V and 7 bases from J, with 21 bases between. This CDR3 comprises 16 residues. Germline lookup yields CDR1 LNHDA and CDR2 SQIVND (reference sequence). This CDR3 reads CASSLRTDTRSNEQFF. CDR3 bases: TGTGCCAGTAGTCTCAGGACGGACACCCGGAGTAATGAGCAGTTCTTC.

This clone has more than one count but fewer than ten. V is TRBV5-6 and J is TRBJ2-7, with D uncertain. Germline values: CDR1 SGHDT, CDR2 YYEEEE. The CDR3 covers 13 residues. V was trimmed by 4 bases and J by 1 base, leaving 9 bases between them. As DNA, the CDR3 is TGTGCCAGCAGCCCGGCCGGGTCCTACGAGCAGTACTTC. Translation gives CASSPAGSYEQYF.

This clone was counted a few times. The chain recombines TRBV7-8 with TRBJ2-7; D gene ambiguous. The CDR3 has 13 amino acids. Germline CDR1 reads SGHVS; CDR2 reads FQNEAQ. The V end lost 7 bases, the J end lost 3 bases, and 13 bases lay between the germline ends. CDR3 sequence reads: CASIPRENYEQYF. The DNA for the CDR3 is TGTGCCAGCATTCCCCGAGAGAACTACGAGCAGTACTTC.

V gene TRBV6-5 combines with J gene TRBJ2-1, with TRBD1 matching 7 bases. Germline V gene sequence: CDR1 MNHEY, CDR2 SVGAGI. V lost 5 bases, J lost 14 bases, and 6 bases stayed unmatched. The CDR3 totals 11 residues. The CDR3 DNA is TGTGCCAGCAGTCCGGGACAGAAGGAGTTCTTC. This gives the protein CASSPGQKEFF.

The chain employs TRBV13 and TRBJ2-7; a possible D gene is TRBD1 (5 bases). This CDR3 spans 15 amino acids. V lost 5 bases to trimming and J lost 1 base, with 15 bases between them. Germline V gene sequence: CDR1 PRHDT, CDR2 FYEKMQ (reference sequence). The CDR3 reads CASSHGQGPSYEQYF. The CDR3 nucleotides read TGTGCCAGCAGCCACGGACAAGGACCGTCCTACGAGCAGTACTTC.

J is TRBJ2-7 and V is TRBV6-2 or TRBV6-3; 8 bases are a match to TRBD1. Germline V lookup: CDR1 MNHEY, CDR2 SVGEGT. CDR3 length: 22 amino acids. V was pared by 6 bases and J by 0 bases, with 28 bases of the junction left unmatched. CDR3 loop: CASSQYLDRVNPRESTSYEQYF. DNA of the CDR3: TGTGCCAGCAGCCAGTACCTGGACAGGGTGAATCCTCGTGAATCCACCTCCTACGAGCAGTACTTC.

J is TRBJ2-7 and V is TRBV18; 8 nucleotides match TRBD1. CDR3 length: 15 residues. J was trimmed by 4 bases and V by 1 base; bases with no gene match: 6. Germline loops: CDR1 KGHSH, CDR2 LQKENI. CDR3 DNA sequence: TGTGCCAGCTCACCACAGGTCCAGGGGGCTTACGAGCAGTACTTC. It codes for CASSPQVQGAYEQYF.

The chain couples TRBV19 to TRBJ2-1, with a tentative D call TRBD2 (5 bases). This CDR3 has 11 amino acids. In germline, CDR1 is LNHDA, CDR2 SQIVND (reference sequence). The CDR3 region has the DNA TGTGCTACGGAGGCGTACAATGAGCAGTTCTTC. As protein: CATEAYNEQFF.

The genes are TRBV7-2 and TRBJ2-1, with D tentatively TRBD2 (5 bases). This CDR3 has 14 residues. Per germline, CDR1 SGHTA and CDR2 FQGNSA. Trimming took 1 base from V and 8 from J, leaving 12 bases between them. DNA for the CDR3: TGTGCCAGCAGCTTAGGGGCCGGGGATGATGAGCAGTTCTTC. Protein: CASSLGAGDDEQFF.

The chain joins TRBV24-1 to TRBJ2-1; 14 bases map to TRBD2. J gave up 3 bases and V 3 bases, and 6 bases lay outside the gene matches. Looked up from germline, CDR1 is KGHDR and CDR2 is SFDVKD. The CDR3 has 18 amino acids. CDR3 sequence reads: CATSDPGTSGSLYNEQFF. The CDR3 DNA reads as TGTGCCACCAGTGATCCTGGGACTAGCGGGAGTCTCTACAATGAGCAGTTCTTC.